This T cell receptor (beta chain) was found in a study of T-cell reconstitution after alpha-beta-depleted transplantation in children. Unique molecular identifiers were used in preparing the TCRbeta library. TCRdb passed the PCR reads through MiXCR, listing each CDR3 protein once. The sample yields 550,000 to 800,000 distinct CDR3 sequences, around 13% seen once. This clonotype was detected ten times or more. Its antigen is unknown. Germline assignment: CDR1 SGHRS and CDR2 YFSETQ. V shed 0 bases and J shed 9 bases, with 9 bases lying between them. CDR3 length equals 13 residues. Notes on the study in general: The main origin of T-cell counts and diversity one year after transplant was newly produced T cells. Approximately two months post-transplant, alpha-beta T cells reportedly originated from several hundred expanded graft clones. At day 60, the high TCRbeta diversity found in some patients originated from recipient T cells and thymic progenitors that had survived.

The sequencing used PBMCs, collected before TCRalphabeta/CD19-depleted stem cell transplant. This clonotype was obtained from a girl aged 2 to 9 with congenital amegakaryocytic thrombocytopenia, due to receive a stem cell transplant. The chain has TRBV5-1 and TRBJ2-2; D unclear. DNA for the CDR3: TGCGCCAGCAGCTTGGCCGATCGGAGGGAGCTGTTTTTT. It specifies CASSLADRRELFF.